The sequence of this T cell receptor beta chain was determined in a study of T cell responses to AZD1222 COVID-19 vaccine. In germline, CDR1 is KGHDR, CDR2 SFDVKD. This CDR3 has 15 residues. V shed 2 bases and J shed 3 bases, with 12 bases lying between them. Notes on this clone: What it binds is unknown.

Assay used: immunoSEQ multiplex PCR; TCRdb lists only in-frame clones, some missing. This sample has 250,000 to 300,000 clones; about 94% occur once, and the top ten carry 0.5% to 0.65%. Findings of the study overall: Mostly white British, mostly female donors; authors suggested clonal diversity may be underestimated. Unmutated variant regions are reportedly targeted by nearly half of spike-specific TCRs. Only six individuals given AZD1222 were seropositive at baseline.

Second doses were pooled across both intervals (about 4 or about 12 weeks). Sequencing was performed on peripheral blood, taken 28 days after the second AZD1222 dose. The source is an adult who received the AZD1222 COVID-19 vaccine. The chain employs TRBV24-1 and TRBJ1-1; D is perhaps TRBD1 (6 bases). As DNA, the CDR3 is TGTGCCACCAGTGATTCTCGACAGGTGCACACTGAAGCTTTCTTT. Translating gives CATSDSRQVHTEAFF.